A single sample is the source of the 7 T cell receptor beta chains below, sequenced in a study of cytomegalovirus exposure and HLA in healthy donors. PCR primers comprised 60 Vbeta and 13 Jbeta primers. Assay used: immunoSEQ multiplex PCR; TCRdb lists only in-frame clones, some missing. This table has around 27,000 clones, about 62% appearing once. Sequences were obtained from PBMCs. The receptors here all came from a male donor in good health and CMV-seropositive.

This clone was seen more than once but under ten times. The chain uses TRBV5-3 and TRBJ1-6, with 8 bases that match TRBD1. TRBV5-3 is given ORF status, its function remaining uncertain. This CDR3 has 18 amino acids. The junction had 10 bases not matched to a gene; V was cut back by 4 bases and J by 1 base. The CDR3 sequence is CARSIPGQGESYNSPLHF. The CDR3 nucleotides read TGTGCCAGAAGCATACCCGGACAGGGTGAATCCTATAATTCACCCCTCCACTTT.

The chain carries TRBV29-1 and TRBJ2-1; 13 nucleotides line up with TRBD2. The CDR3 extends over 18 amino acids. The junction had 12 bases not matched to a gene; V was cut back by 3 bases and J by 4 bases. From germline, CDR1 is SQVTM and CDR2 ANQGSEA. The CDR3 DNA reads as TGCAGCGTTGACTCGTTCCGGACTAGCGGGAGTACGTACAATGAGCAGTTCTTC. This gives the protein CSVDSFRTSGSTYNEQFF.

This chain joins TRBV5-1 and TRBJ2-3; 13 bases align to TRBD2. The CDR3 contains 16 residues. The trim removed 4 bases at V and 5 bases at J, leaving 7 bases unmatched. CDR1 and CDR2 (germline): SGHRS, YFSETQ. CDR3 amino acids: CASSGRLAGGIDTQYF. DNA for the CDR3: TGCGCCAGCAGCGGTCGACTAGCGGGGGGTATAGATACGCAGTATTTT.

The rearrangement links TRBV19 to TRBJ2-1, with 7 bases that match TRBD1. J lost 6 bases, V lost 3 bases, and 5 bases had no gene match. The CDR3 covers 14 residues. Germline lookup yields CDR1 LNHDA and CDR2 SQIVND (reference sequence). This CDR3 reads CASSMGQGVNEQFF. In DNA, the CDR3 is TGTGCCAGTAGTATGGGGCAGGGGGTCAATGAGCAGTTCTTC. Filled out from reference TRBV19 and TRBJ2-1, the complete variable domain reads DGGITQSPKYLFRKEGQNVTLSCEQNLNHDAMYWYRQDPGQGLRLIYYSQIVNDFQKGDIAEGYSVSREKKESFPLTVTSAQKNPTAFYLCASSMGQGVNEQFFGPGTRLTVL.

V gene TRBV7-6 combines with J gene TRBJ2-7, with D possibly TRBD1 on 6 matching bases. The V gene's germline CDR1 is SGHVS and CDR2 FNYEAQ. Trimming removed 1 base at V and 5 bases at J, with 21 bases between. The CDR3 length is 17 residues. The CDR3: CASSLGFRDRLSHEQYF. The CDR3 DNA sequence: TGTGCCAGCAGCTTAGGATTCCGCGACAGGTTAAGCCACGAGCAGTACTTC.

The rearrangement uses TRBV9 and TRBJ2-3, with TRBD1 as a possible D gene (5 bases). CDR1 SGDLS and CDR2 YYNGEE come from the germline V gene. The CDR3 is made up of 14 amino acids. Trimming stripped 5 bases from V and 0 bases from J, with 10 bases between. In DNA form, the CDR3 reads TGTGCCAGCAGGCAGGGCCCTAGCACAGATACGCAGTATTTT. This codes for CASRQGPSTDTQYF.

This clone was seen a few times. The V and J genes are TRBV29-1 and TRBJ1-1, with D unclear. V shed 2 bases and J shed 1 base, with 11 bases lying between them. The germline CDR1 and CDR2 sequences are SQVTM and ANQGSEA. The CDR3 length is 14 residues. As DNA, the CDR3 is TGCAGCGTTGAAAGGGAGGGTGGGAACACTGAAGCTTTCTTT. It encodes CSVEREGGNTEAFF.